Listed below are T cell receptor beta chains from one sample, sequenced in a study of blood T cell repertoires in COVID-19. Here immunoSEQ multiplex PCR was the method, and the copy in TCRdb shows in-frame clones only, minus some. The sample lists tens of thousands of clones; over 80% were seen once. The sequenced sample was peripheral blood. These receptors were collected from a man in his 70s with acute or convalescent COVID-19. The CDR3 runs from the conserved cysteine through the conserved F or W. D genes are given only for firm matches. The listing skips clone size in some rows; elsewhere it reads once, few, many or a size class.

D gene | J gene | V gene | clone size | CDR3 protein | CDR3 DNA
TRBD1 | TRBJ2-5 | TRBV19 | . | CASSASRGLEETQYF | TGTGCCAGTAGTGCCTCCAGGGGGTTGGAAGAGACCCAGTACTTC
TRBD1 | TRBJ1-1 | TRBV5-1 | . | CASSLGDRDPTEAFF | TGCGCCAGCAGCTTGGGGGACAGGGATCCCACTGAAGCTTTCTTT
. | TRBJ1-2 | TRBV10-3 | . | CAISERGLRGYTF | TGTGCCATCAGTGAGAGAGGGCTCCGCGGCTACACCTTC
TRBD1 | TRBJ2-2 | TRBV18 | . | CASSPPTGTGAGELFF | TGTGCCAGCTCACCACCGACCGGAACAGGGGCCGGGGAGCTGTTTTTT
. | TRBJ1-6 | TRBV3-1/TRBV3-2 | . | CASSQDGEGGYNSPLHF | TGTGCCAGCAGCCAAGATGGTGAAGGGGGATATAATTCACCCCTCCACTTT
TRBD1 | TRBJ2-7 | TRBV3-1/TRBV3-2 | . | CASTQGAVLNEQYF | TGTGCCAGCACCCAGGGGGCCGTGTTGAACGAGCAGTACTTC
TRBD2 | TRBJ2-3 | TRBV7-2 | . | CASSPNPSGVEPDTQYF | TGTGCCAGCAGCCCCAACCCTAGCGGGGTGGAGCCAGATACGCAGTATTTT
TRBD1 | TRBJ2-3 | TRBV28 | once | CASSLQGGTDTQYF | TGTGCCAGCAGTTTGCAGGGGGGCACAGATACGCAGTATTTT
TRBD2 | TRBJ2-7 | TRBV6-5 | . | CASRLLAGAYEQYF | TGTGCCAGCAGACTACTAGCGGGGGCCTACGAGCAGTACTTC
. | TRBJ2-6 | TRBV2 | . | CASNPDISGANVLTF | TGTGCCAGCAACCCAGATATCTCTGGGGCCAACGTCCTGACTTTC
TRBD1 | TRBJ2-1 | TRBV19 | . | CASSAQDRGPSSYNEQFF | TGTGCCAGTAGTGCGCAGGACAGGGGACCTAGCTCCTACAATGAGCAGTTCTTC
. | TRBJ2-3 | TRBV28 | once | CASSLGSTDTQYF | TGTGCCAGCAGTTTAGGCAGCACAGATACGCAGTATTTT
TRBD1 | TRBJ1-4 | TRBV5-4 | few | CASSFRQGVMANEKLFF | TGTGCCAGCAGCTTCCGACAGGGAGTTATGGCTAATGAAAAACTGTTTTTT